These 17 T cell receptor beta chains share one sample of origin, sequenced in a study of STAT5B mutations in CD4+ large granular lymphocyte leukemia. Sequencing was performed with immunoSEQ multiplex PCR; in TCRdb, only in-frame clones are kept and a portion is missing. This repertoire shows over 30,000 clones, more than 80% found once; its top ten account for under 4.5%. The sequencing input was CD4+ T cells from blood buffy coats. Receptor source: a human donor in good health.

The rearrangement uses TRBV6-5 and TRBJ1-3; D is uncertain. Germline-derived CDR1 and CDR2 are MNHEY and SVGAGI. The CDR3 covers 14 residues. Trimming took 4 bases from V and 2 from J, leaving 9 bases between them. The CDR3 DNA sequence: TGTGCCAGCAGTTCCGTGGTTACTGGAAACACCATATATTTT. As protein: CASSSVVTGNTIYF.

This clone appeared a single time. V is TRBV19 and J is TRBJ1-2; 9 bases align to TRBD1. From germline, CDR1 is LNHDA and CDR2 SQIVND (reference sequence). The CDR3 spans 14 residues. J lost 3 bases, V lost 6 bases, and 5 bases had no gene match. In nucleotides, the CDR3 is TGTGCCAGTAGCTTACAGGGGGCGGACTATGGCTACACCTTC. Amino acid sequence: CASSLQGADYGYTF.

This sequence joins TRBV28 and TRBJ1-2; D not resolved. V shed 6 bases and J shed 7 bases, with 15 bases lying between them. Germline CDR1 reads MDHEN; CDR2 reads SYDVKM. The CDR3 loop spans 13 amino acids. CDR3 DNA: TGTGCCAGCAGAATGACGGACGTAGGTGGCTACACCTTC. It is translated as CASRMTDVGGYTF.

The rearrangement uses TRBV19 and TRBJ2-7; TRBD2 agrees at 11 bases. CDR1 is LNHDA, CDR2 SQIVND, per germline (reference sequence). CDR3 size: 15 residues. With 4 bases clipped from V and 5 bases from J, the junction kept 7 bases outside the gene matches. CDR3 amino acids: CASSSTSGSRHEQYF. The CDR3 bases are TGTGCCAGTAGTAGCACTAGCGGGAGTCGACACGAGCAGTACTTC.

This chain joins TRBV27 and TRBJ2-5; TRBD2 aligns across 9 bases. Germline V gene sequence: CDR1 MNHEY, CDR2 SMNVEV (reference sequence). The length of the CDR3 is 13 residues. The junction had 7 bases not matched to a gene; V was cut back by 3 bases and J by 11 bases. The CDR3 region has the DNA TGTGCCAGCAGTTTCCTAGCGGGAAGGGAGCAGTACTTC. As protein: CASSFLAGREQYF.

The rearrangement uses TRBV6-1 and TRBJ2-7; a weak D match, TRBD1 (6 bases). V was shortened by 6 bases and J by 6 bases, with 12 bases between the two germline ends. CDR1 MNHNS and CDR2 SASEGT come from the germline V gene. This CDR3 is 12 amino acids long. Here the CDR3 DNA reads TGTGCCAGCAGGGTTACAGGGAGCGAGCAGTACTTC. Translating gives CASRVTGSEQYF.

This chain connects TRBV19 to TRBJ1-3; TRBD1 agrees at 8 bases. Germline values: CDR1 LNHDA, CDR2 SQIVND (reference sequence). V shed 8 bases and J 4 bases; nucleotides not matched to a gene: 4. CDR3 length equals 13 residues. The CDR3 protein is CASGQGSGNTIYF. CDR3 nucleotides: TGTGCCAGTGGACAGGGAAGCGGAAACACCATATATTTT.

The CDR3 here is CASSTPGQGGQPQHF. CDR3 sequence (DNA): TGTGCCAGCAGTACTCCGGGACAGGGGGGTCAGCCCCAGCATTTT. This chain uses TRBV28 with TRBJ1-5, with 11 bases matching TRBD1. The V and J ends lost 5 bases and 6 bases, in that order; junction bases with no gene match: 6. The CDR3 spans 15 residues. From germline, CDR1 is MDHEN and CDR2 SYDVKM.

This chain connects TRBV28 to TRBJ1-6; D is possibly TRBD1 (5 bases). This CDR3 region has 16 residues. V shed 4 bases and J shed 10 bases, with 20 bases lying between them. Germline V gene data show CDR1 as MDHEN and CDR2 as SYDVKM. CDR3 DNA sequence: TGTGCCAGCAGTTCTTTGGGGGTGATGCGGGACTCACCCCTCCACTTT. Protein sequence: CASSSLGVMRDSPLHF.

J is TRBJ2-2 and V is TRBV14, with no clear D. The CDR3 spans 13 residues. With 4 bases removed from V and 7 bases from J, the gap between germline ends came to 10 bases. Looked up from germline, CDR1 is SGHDN and CDR2 is FVKESK. CDR3 in DNA: TGTGCCAGCAGCCCGTCGTGGGTCGGGGAGCTGTTTTTT. It encodes CASSPSWVGELFF.

The V and J genes are TRBV28 and TRBJ2-3; D may be TRBD1 or TRBD2 (7 bases each). Germline values: CDR1 MDHEN, CDR2 SYDVKM. The CDR3 runs 12 residues. The V and J ends lost 11 bases and 1 base respectively, with 10 bases between them. CDR3 nucleotide sequence: TGTGCCTCAGGGGGGGGCACAGATACGCAGTATTTT. Translated: CASGGGTDTQYF.

V gene TRBV6-1 combines with J gene TRBJ2-7; 7 bases align to TRBD2. This CDR3 is built from 13 residues. Germline V CDR1 and CDR2: MNHNS, SASEGT. Losses at the gene ends were 5 bases for V and 4 bases for J; bases not matched to a gene: 5. CDR3 nucleotide sequence: TGTGCCAGCAGTCAACTAGCGCTTTACGAGCAGTACTTC. Translating gives CASSQLALYEQYF.

The sample holds one count of this clone. The chain has TRBV7-2 and TRBJ2-7; D may match TRBD1 or TRBD2 (5 bases each). The germline V and J ends were trimmed by 1 base and 3 bases, with 10 bases remaining between them. Germline CDR1 is SGHTA and CDR2 is FQGNSA. The CDR3 sequence is 14 residues long. The CDR3 DNA sequence: TGTGCCAGCAGCTTAGGCCCAGGGAGCTACGAGCAGTACTTC. Its protein product is CASSLGPGSYEQYF.

A note on this clone: A junction end diverges from the germline sequence, so it may reflect a read error. This chain joins TRBV7-7 and TRBJ2-7; D might be TRBD2 (5 bases). Germline CDR1 SSHAT, CDR2 FNYEAQ (reference sequence). This CDR3 is 14 amino acids long. The CDR3 loop is CASSLLNRGYEQYF. As DNA, the CDR3 is TGTGCTAGCAGCTTACTAAATCGGGGTTACGAGCAGTACTTC. The entire variable domain, with the rest obtained from reference TRBV7-7 and TRBJ2-7, is as follows: GAGVSQSPRYKVTKRGQDVTLRCDPISSHATLYWYQQALGQGPEFLTYFNYEAQPDKSGLPSDRFSAERPEGSISTLTIQRTEQRDSAMYRCASSLLNRGYEQYFGPGTRLTVT.

V is TRBV18 and J is TRBJ2-1, with 8 bases lining up with TRBD2. This CDR3 is 15 amino acids long. Germline values: CDR1 KGHSH, CDR2 LQKENI. J lost 7 bases, V lost 3 bases, and 8 bases had no gene match. CDR3 in DNA: TGTGCCAGCTCACCCGGACTAGCCCAGGGGAATGAGCAGTTCTTC. Translating gives CASSPGLAQGNEQFF.

The chain recombines TRBV27 with TRBJ2-7; maybe TRBD1 (6 bases). The germline V gene has CDR1 MNHEY and CDR2 SMNVEV (reference sequence). CDR3 length: 15 residues. V was shortened by 5 bases and J by 3 bases, with 17 bases between the two germline ends. CDR3 DNA: TGTGCCAGCAGTCCTTTACAGGGAAGGAACTACGAGCAGTACTTC. It yields the protein CASSPLQGRNYEQYF.

The chain combines TRBV11-2 with TRBJ2-6; D is uncertain. The germline V gene encodes CDR1 SGHAT and CDR2 FQNNGV. The ends were cut back, 5 bases at V and 0 bases at J, with 11 bases in the middle. The length of the CDR3 is 16 residues. CDR3 coding DNA: TGTGCCAGCAGCCAAACTACAGCCTCTGGGGCCAACGTCCTGACTTTC. It codes for CASSQTTASGANVLTF.